This T cell receptor beta chain was documented in a study of human T cells and chemical hapten exposure. In the study overall: Small discrepancies in pooled library volume mainly accounted for the varying TCR yields per sample. General study findings and limits: DPC sensitization left the count of TCRs above 1 in 1000 unchanged.

Per the original methods: There were a median of approximately 100,000 TCRs per sample, with a range from about 23,224 to 750,000. In TCRdb, the RACE reads were re-called with MiXCR into one record per CDR3 protein. The V and J calls, along with clone size, are taken from TCRdb and not from the paper's own processing. The repertoire consists of approximately 90,000 distinct CDR3 sequences, with 27% occurring once and the leading ten covering around 10%. The time point: patch test 3, about 24 weeks after DPC sensitization. Treatment specified: therapeutic diphenylcyclopropenone sensitization with weekly scalp DPC. The study enrolled 18 to 70-year-old alopecia patients suitable for DPC. This clonotype was recorded at least ten times. What it recognizes is unknown. This CDR3 region has 18 residues. Germline values: CDR1 DFQATT, CDR2 SNEGSKA (reference sequence). The trim removed 0 bases at V and 0 bases at J, leaving 7 bases unmatched.

The rearrangement joins TRBV20-1 to TRBJ2-6, with 8 bases aligning to TRBD1. Sequencing was performed on whole blood, taken in connection with sensitization to the hapten diphenylcyclopropenone (DPC). The receptor was isolated from a man aged 40-55 years with alopecia areata. Some clones in this sample may be carry-over from other donors' samples. The CDR3 protein is CSARDLAGGSSGANVLTF. As DNA, the CDR3 is TGCAGTGCTAGAGATTTGGCAGGGGGCTCCTCTGGGGCCAACGTCCTGACTTTC.